This TCR beta chain emerged from a study of beta chain features in type 1 diabetes. Study-wide results and caveats: The question left open here concerned HLA type influencing TCRB rearrangement. The naive, central memory and Treg TCRB repertoires of patients appeared to be more similar to one another than those of healthy donors.

From germline, CDR1 is SQVTM and CDR2 ANQGSEA. V was cut by 1 base and J by 0 bases, with 28 bases left in between. The CDR3 sequence is 21 residues long. Remarks on this clone: Its target is not known.

All of the isolated RNA was reverse transcribed, so expressed TCRB transcripts were sequenced. The repertoire was sequenced with immunoSEQ multiplex PCR; TCRdb's copy has only in-frame clones and lacks some. The sample lists some 410,000 clones, over 10% seen once, with 0.045% to 0.06% in the top ten. This clonotype originated in a woman in her late teens or twenties in good health. This chain links TRBV29-1 with TRBJ2-1, with D possibly matching TRBD2 (6 bases). The sample taken for sequencing was naive CD4+ T cells from blood. The CDR3 sequence: CSVEAALGVRGRTSSYNEQFF. CDR3 bases: TGCAGCGTTGAAGCAGCCCTCGGGGTACGGGGGAGAACGAGCTCCTACAATGAGCAGTTCTTC.